The 9 T cell receptor beta chains in this list originate from one sample, sequenced in a study of T cells expressing NK-cell markers. From the 5' RACE reads, TCRdb lists one entry per CDR3 protein and no DNA. The sample holds some 450,000 distinct CDR3 sequences. Sequences were obtained from blood T cells: a sorted CD56 or NKG2C T cell subset, CD4+ or CD8+ T cells, or bulk PBMC T cells (not recorded which). The receptors were gathered from a woman between 18 and 69 years old in good health.

V and J are TRBV25-1 and TRBJ2-7. Germline V gives CDR1 MGHDK, CDR2 SYGVNS. The CDR3 is 12 residues long. CDR3: CASSEYGYEQYF.

V is TRBV20-1 and J is TRBJ2-3; the TCRdb call, TRBD2, lacks DNA for checking. CDR1 DFQATT and CDR2 SNEGSKA come from the germline V gene (reference sequence). The length of the CDR3 is 15 residues. CDR3 region: CSAERTSGSTDTQYF.

V gene TRBV4-2 combines with J gene TRBJ2-1; the TCRdb D gene call, TRBD1, has no DNA to confirm it. Germline V gene lookup returns CDR1 LGHNA and CDR2 YNFKEQ. This CDR3 comprises 17 residues. This chain's CDR3 is CASSQGVGRESYNEQFF.

This chain links TRBV20-1 with TRBJ1-1; the D call of TRBD1 rests on TCRdb alone, since no DNA is present to check it. The CDR3 is 13 amino acids. Germline CDR1 DFQATT, CDR2 SNEGSKA (reference sequence). The CDR3 loop reads CSAPGPRNTEAFF.

The V and J genes are TRBV7-3 and TRBJ2-1. Per germline, CDR1 SGHTA and CDR2 FQGTGA. There are 15 residues in the CDR3. The CDR3 here is CASSLRGVLGDEQFF.

The chain couples TRBV12-3 or TRBV12-4 to TRBJ2-1; lacking DNA, the TRBD2 call made by TCRdb goes unchecked. The CDR3 totals 14 residues. This chain's CDR3 is CASSYASGRGEQFF.

The chain links TRBV19 to TRBJ1-1; with no DNA, the TCRdb D assignment of TRBD1 cannot be verified. CDR3 length equals 14 residues. Per germline, CDR1 LNHDA and CDR2 SQIVND (reference sequence). CDR3 residues: CASSLQQGWTEAFF.

J is TRBJ2-7 and V is TRBV2; the TRBD2 assignment by TCRdb is unverifiable without DNA. CDR1 and CDR2 (germline): SNHLY, FYNNEI. CDR3 size: 13 residues. The CDR3 sequence is CASIPRGTYEQYF.

The chain carries TRBV10-3 and TRBJ2-2; TCRdb proposes TRBD2, but this gene call is untestable without DNA. This CDR3 comprises 15 residues. The V gene's germline CDR1 is ENHRY and CDR2 SYGVKD. This chain's CDR3 is CAIRNSGRDTGELFF.